This T cell receptor beta chain was obtained from a study of CD8 T cells in Susac syndrome. Reverse transcription used roughly 0.5 to 1 ug RNA and random hexamers. MiXCR, run by TCRdb on the immunoSEQ multiplex PCR reads, gives a single entry per CDR3 protein. This sample has 110,000 or so distinct CDR3 sequences; around 93% occur once, and the top ten carry approximately 0.12%. Sequencing of TCR beta was carried out in blood CD8+ and CD4+ T cells. Negative isolation yielded the CD8+ and CD4+ T cells, while FACS enriched the TEMRA cells. V dropped 0 bases and J dropped 3; count of bases not matched to a gene: 22. CDR3 length: 21 residues. Germline V gene data show CDR1 as SGHDT and CDR2 as YYEEEE.

The TCR sequence derives from a human donor in good health. The V and J genes are TRBV5-6 and TRBJ2-3; 7 bases map to TRBD1. Source material: CD8+ T cells from PBMCs. CDR3 nucleotides: TGTGCCAGCAGCTTGGACCCTCTTACCGTGGAGCAGGGGGAGCTGACAGATACGCAGTATTTT. Encoded protein: CASSLDPLTVEQGELTDTQYF.